This is a list of T cell receptor beta chains from one sample in a study of beta chain features in type 1 diabetes. The table came from immunoSEQ multiplex PCR; TCRdb's copy has only in-frame clones and leaves some out. This table holds 300,000 or so clones, roughly 13% found once. The sample was naive CD4+ T cells from blood. The receptor source for this set is a woman aged 18-29 years with type 1 diabetes. Each CDR3 is given with its conserved first and last residue. A D gene is named only where the DNA matches it firmly. Expanded clones get a size class; other rows say once, few or many, or leave the size out.

TRBD1 | TRBJ2-7 | TRBV30 | . | TGTGCCTGGACATCAGGGGGCTACGAGCAGTACTTC | CAWTSGGYEQYF
. | TRBJ1-1 | TRBV7-3 | . | TGTGCCAGCAGCTTAATCCCTCAGGGAGAAGCTTTCTTT | CASSLIPQGEAFF
TRBD2 | TRBJ2-3 | TRBV7-3 | few | TGTGCCAGCAGCTCCCGAGGACTAGCGGGTTACGCAGATACGCAGTATTTT | CASSSRGLAGYADTQYF
. | TRBJ2-2 | TRBV13 | few | TGTGCCAGCAGCCCTCGGGGGACCGGGGAGCTGTTTTTT | CASSPRGTGELFF
TRBD2 | TRBJ2-1 | TRBV6-5 | . | TGTGCCAGCAGTTATCTTGGTCTAGCGGGCAATGAGCAGTTCTTC | CASSYLGLAGNEQFF
. | TRBJ1-5 | TRBV30 | few | TGTGCCGGAGGGCAGTTCGCAGGGCAGCCCCAGCATTTT | CAGGQFAGQPQHF
TRBD2 | TRBJ2-7 | TRBV11-2 | few | TGTGCCAGCACCGGGACTAGCGGGGCCCCCCCCTCGAGTGAGCAGTACTTC | CASTGTSGAPPSSEQYF
TRBD2 | TRBJ2-3 | TRBV11-3 | . | TGTGCCAGCAGCTTGGGCGGGAGGACAGATACGCAGTATTTT | CASSLGGRTDTQYF
TRBD2 | TRBJ2-1 | TRBV30 | few | TGTGCCTGGACCAAGCTTATACTAGCGGGAGTTTTGTACACCGTAAATGAGCAGTTCTTC | CAWTKLILAGVLYTVNEQFF
. | TRBJ2-3 | TRBV28 | few | TGTGCCAGCAGTTTAGTGGCCTTCACAGATACGCAGTATTTT | CASSLVAFTDTQYF
TRBD1 | TRBJ2-1 | TRBV5-4 | few | TGTGCCAGCAGCACCCTAGACAGGGGGTCCTACAATGAGCAGTTCTTC | CASSTLDRGSYNEQFF
. | TRBJ1-4 | TRBV30 | . | TGTGCCTGGACGGGCACATCGAGCAGGGCCTTAGTTGAAAAACTGTTTTTT | CAWTGTSSRALVEKLFF
. | TRBJ2-1 | TRBV5-1 | . | TGCGCCAGCAGCCGGAGTTTCGATGAGCAGTTCTTC | CASSRSFDEQFF
. | TRBJ1-5 | TRBV18 | . | TGTGCCAGCTCACCCGACACATCAAATCAGCCCCAGCATTTT | CASSPDTSNQPQHF
TRBD1 | TRBJ2-7 | TRBV28 | many | TGTGCCAGCAGTTTCACAGGGGGCTACGAGCAGTACTTC | CASSFTGGYEQYF
. | TRBJ1-5 | TRBV4-3 | . | TGCGCCAGCGGGGGCCAGCCCCAGCATTTT | CASGGQPQHF
. | TRBJ2-1 | TRBV18 | . | TGTGCCAGCTCACTAAACCCTAGAGGGAACTCCTACAATGAGCAGTTCTTC | CASSLNPRGNSYNEQFF
. | TRBJ2-1 | TRBV9 | . | TGTGCCAGCAGCGCTACAGGCTCCTACAATGAGCAGTTCTTC | CASSATGSYNEQFF
TRBD2 | TRBJ2-1 | TRBV28 | few | TGTGCCAGCAGTCTTGCTAGCGGGAGCTCGTCCTACAATGAGCAGTTCTTC | CASSLASGSSSYNEQFF
TRBD1 | TRBJ1-1 | TRBV25-1 | few | TGTGCCAGCAGATCCGGGACAGGGGAAGAAGCTTTCTTT | CASRSGTGEEAFF
. | TRBJ2-1 | TRBV7-2 | . | TGTGCCAGCAGCTACCCCCACCAGCGGCGGCGGGATGAGCAGTTCTTC | CASSYPHQRRRDEQFF
. | TRBJ2-7 | TRBV28 | . | TGTGCCAGCAGTTTGGGCGGGGTGGAGAAGGACGAGCAGTACTTC | CASSLGGVEKDEQYF
. | TRBJ2-1 | TRBV19 | few | TGTGCCAGCACAGAAGACAATGAGCAGTTCTTC | CASTEDNEQFF
TRBD1 | TRBJ1-5 | TRBV6-1 | . | TGTGCCAGCAGTGAGAGACAGGGGGCCGGCAATCAGCCCCAGCATTTT | CASSERQGAGNQPQHF
. | TRBJ2-5 | TRBV6-5 | . | TGTGCCAGCAGGCCGGGGTGGGCCCAAGAGACCCAGTACTTC | CASRPGWAQETQYF
TRBD2 | TRBJ2-1 | TRBV9 | . | TGTGCCAGCACCCCGGGGACTAGCGGGGTCAGCTCCTACAATGAGCAGTTCTTC | CASTPGTSGVSSYNEQFF
. | TRBJ1-1 | TRBV5-4 | few | TGTGCCAGCAGCCTACTGACAGTCGTGGGCACTGAAGCTTTCTTT | CASSLLTVVGTEAFF
. | TRBJ1-1 | TRBV5-4 | . | TGTGCCAGCAGCTACCACCGACAGGAACAAGCTTTCTTT | CASSYHRQEQAFF
TRBD2 | TRBJ2-5 | TRBV29-1 | few | TGCAGCGTTGTGGGCCCAGGGAGCGGGAGGGCCAGGGAGACCCAGTACTTC | CSVVGPGSGRARETQYF
TRBD1 | TRBJ1-1 | TRBV18 | once | TGTGCCAGCTCAGCCGGACAGGGGCGGAACACTGAAGCTTTCTTT | CASSAGQGRNTEAFF
. | TRBJ1-5 | TRBV2 | . | TGTGCCAGCGGTGGGACACCGAGCAATCAGCCCCAGCATTTT | CASGGTPSNQPQHF
TRBD1 | TRBJ1-1 | TRBV7-2 | . | TGTGCCAGCAGCCTCTACCGGACAGGGACGGACACTGAAGCTTTCTTT | CASSLYRTGTDTEAFF
. | TRBJ2-2 | TRBV6-6 | . | TGTGCCAGCAGTCGGACAGCGAACACCGGGGAGCTGTTTTTT | CASSRTANTGELFF
TRBD2 | TRBJ2-5 | TRBV28 | . | TGTGCCAGCAGTTCCACAGGGACTAGCAGGGAGACCCAGTACTTC | CASSSTGTSRETQYF
. | TRBJ2-3 | TRBV2 | . | TGTGCCAGCATTACCAGGGTTACAGATACGCAGTATTTT | CASITRVTDTQYF
. | TRBJ1-2 | TRBV7-2 | . | TGTGCCAGCAGCTTATCGGTGACAGGCCCCTATGGCTACACCTTC | CASSLSVTGPYGYTF
. | TRBJ2-1 | TRBV29-1 | many | TGCAGCGTTGGACAGGCATCCTACAATGAGCAGTTCTTC | CSVGQASYNEQFF
TRBD2 | TRBJ2-1 | TRBV15 | . | TGTGCCACCGGAGTAGCGGGAGTCAATGAGCAGTTCTTC | CATGVAGVNEQFF
. | TRBJ2-5 | TRBV18 | few | TGTGCCAGCTCTAAGGGGACACAAGAGACCCAGTACTTC | CASSKGTQETQYF
TRBD2 | TRBJ2-3 | TRBV7-9 | few | TGTGCCAGCAGCTTAGGACTAGCCTCTCACACAGATACGCAGTATTTT | CASSLGLASHTDTQYF
TRBD2 | TRBJ2-1 | TRBV11-2 | . | TGTGCCAGCAGCTTTCCGGCTAGCGGGAGAAGGTATGAGCAGTTCTTC | CASSFPASGRRYEQFF